The next 15 T cell receptor beta chains were all read from a single sample in a study of blood T cell repertoires in COVID-19. The assay was immunoSEQ multiplex PCR, and TCRdb's table has in-frame clones only and misses some. Altogether about 69,000 clones are present, nearly 80% being singletons, with the ten largest covering around 50%. Sequencing was done on a sample of peripheral blood. The receptors shown here come from a human donor in a cohort sampled during active COVID-19.

The chain carries TRBV6-1 and TRBJ1-5; 7 bases map to TRBD1. The CDR3 covers 16 residues. CDR1 and CDR2 from the germline V gene are MNHNS and SASEGT. J gave up 5 bases and V 2 bases, and 9 bases lay outside the gene matches. The CDR3 region has the DNA TGTGCCAGCAGTGAAAAGAGGGGGCTGGTGGATCAGCCCCAGCATTTT. Protein: CASSEKRGLVDQPQHF.

In nucleotides, the CDR3 is TGCGCCAGCAGCTTGCAGGGGGACACTGAAGCTTTCTTT. It is translated as CASSLQGDTEAFF. The V and J genes are TRBV5-1 and TRBJ1-1; 7 bases fit TRBD1. CDR3 size: 13 residues. V shed 1 base, J shed 3 bases, and the junction held 0 bases outside the gene matches. Germline lookup yields CDR1 SGHRS and CDR2 YFSETQ.

This clone has a handful of counts. J is TRBJ2-7 and V is TRBV6-5; D assignment may be TRBD1 or TRBD2 (6 bases each). Germline CDR1 MNHEY, CDR2 SVGAGI. V lost 6 bases, J lost 0 bases, and 15 bases lay in between. The CDR3 is 15 amino acids. As DNA, the CDR3 is TGTGCCAGCAGGTACAGGGACTCAGGCTCCTACGAGCAGTACTTC. The encoded protein is CASRYRDSGSYEQYF.

The V call is TRBV27, the J call TRBJ2-7; 9 bases are shared with TRBD2. The germline V gene has CDR1 MNHEY and CDR2 SMNVEV (reference sequence). Trimming removed 6 bases from V and 1 base from J; junction bases left unmatched: 7. The CDR3 totals 15 residues. The CDR3 DNA follows: TGTGCCAGCAGCCTTAGCGGGAGACCTTCCTACGAGCAGTACTTC. This gives the protein CASSLSGRPSYEQYF.

V gene TRBV6-1 combines with J gene TRBJ1-2; TRBD1 matches at 7 bases. After removal of 3 bases from V and 0 bases from J, the junction contained 4 bases not matched to a gene. Germline assignment: CDR1 MNHNS and CDR2 SASEGT. The CDR3 is 15 amino acids. DNA for the CDR3: TGTGCCAGCAGTGACCGGGACAGACCTAACTATGGCTACACCTTC. Translated, it gives CASSDRDRPNYGYTF.

The chain has TRBV6-1 and TRBJ1-1; D uncertain. V shed 1 base and J shed 4 bases, with 10 bases lying between them. The CDR3 is made up of 14 amino acids. Per germline, CDR1 MNHNS and CDR2 SASEGT. The CDR3 is CASSEGGRVTEAFF. CDR3 sequence (DNA): TGTGCCAGCAGTGAAGGTGGGAGGGTCACTGAAGCTTTCTTT.

The V gene is TRBV21-1, the J gene TRBJ2-7; the table gives TRBD1 as D, unverified against the DNA. TRBV21-1 is a recognized pseudogene. The CDR3 runs 12 residues. The CDR3 here is CASRTGYYEQYF. The CDR3 nucleotides read TGTGCCAGCAGGACAGGGTACTACGAGCAGTACTTC.

The chain recombines TRBV19 with TRBJ2-7; 10 positions match TRBD1. After removal of 4 bases from V and 4 bases from J, the junction contained 4 bases not matched to a gene. The CDR3 totals 14 residues. The germline V gene encodes CDR1 LNHDA and CDR2 SQIVND (reference sequence). CDR3 DNA: TGTGCCAGTAGTAACCGGGACAGGGGATACGAGCAGTACTTC. This encodes CASSNRDRGYEQYF.

DNA of the CDR3: TGCGCCAGCAGTGAGGGTCGGGTACCCACAGATACGCAGTATTTT. Protein product: CASSEGRVPTDTQYF. This rearrangement joins TRBV10-1 to TRBJ2-3; no clear D gene. Germline V lookup: CDR1 WNHNN, CDR2 SYGVQD (reference sequence). The CDR3 is 15 amino acids. The V end lost 2 bases, the J end lost 2 bases, and 11 bases lay between the germline ends.

This chain connects TRBV6-2 or TRBV6-3 to TRBJ1-3, with TRBD1 as a possible D gene (5 bases). Trimming removed 2 bases from V and 4 bases from J, with 6 bases in between. Germline V lookup: CDR1 MNHEY, CDR2 SVGEGT. The CDR3 is 13 residues long. CDR3 sequence: CASSYPGGNTIYF. The CDR3 DNA is TGTGCCAGCAGTTACCCAGGGGGAAACACCATATATTTT.

The chain links TRBV10-3 to TRBJ2-5; TRBD1 agrees at 11 bases. Looked up from germline, CDR1 is ENHRY and CDR2 is SYGVKD. The CDR3 runs to 13 residues. With V trimmed by 6 bases and J by 3 bases, 0 bases remained unmatched. The CDR3: CAIRGQGEETQYF. CDR3 nucleotides: TGTGCCATCAGGGGACAGGGGGAAGAGACCCAGTACTTC.

The rearrangement joins TRBV7-9 to TRBJ2-3; D possibly corresponds to TRBD1 (6 bases). Germline V gene lookup returns CDR1 SEHNR and CDR2 FQNEAQ (reference sequence). Trimming took off 3 bases at V and 0 bases at J, with 7 bases between the two ends. The CDR3 has 14 residues. CDR3 nucleotide sequence: TGTGCCAGCAGCTTGGGGGCAAGCACAGATACGCAGTATTTT. Its protein product is CASSLGASTDTQYF.

This chain uses TRBV5-4 with TRBJ2-2; TRBD2 matches at 8 bases. The length of the CDR3 is 16 residues. Trimming at V came to 0 bases and at J to 5 bases, leaving 6 bases not matched to a gene. In germline, CDR1 is SGHNT, CDR2 YYREEE (reference sequence). Written as DNA, the CDR3 is TGTGCCAGCAGCTTGGCGGCAGCGGGGGCGACCGGGGAGCTGTTTTTT. Translating gives CASSLAAAGATGELFF.

In its sample, this clone was seen many times. V usage is TRBV27 and J usage is TRBJ1-2; D unclear. Trimming took off 3 bases at V and 4 bases at J, with 9 bases between the two ends. The CDR3 covers 13 residues. The germline V gene has CDR1 MNHEY and CDR2 SMNVEV (reference sequence). The chain's CDR3 is CASSLVPIYGYTF. CDR3 DNA: TGTGCCAGCAGTTTGGTCCCTATCTATGGCTACACCTTC.

This chain links TRBV4-1 with TRBJ1-5; the match to TRBD1 covers 9 bases. From germline, CDR1 is MGHRA and CDR2 YSYEKL. The CDR3 sequence is 16 residues long. V dropped 4 bases and J dropped 5; count of bases not matched to a gene: 9. The CDR3 loop is CASSLGWDRAYQPQHF. In DNA, the CDR3 is TGCGCCAGCAGCCTCGGTTGGGACAGGGCTTATCAGCCCCAGCATTTT.